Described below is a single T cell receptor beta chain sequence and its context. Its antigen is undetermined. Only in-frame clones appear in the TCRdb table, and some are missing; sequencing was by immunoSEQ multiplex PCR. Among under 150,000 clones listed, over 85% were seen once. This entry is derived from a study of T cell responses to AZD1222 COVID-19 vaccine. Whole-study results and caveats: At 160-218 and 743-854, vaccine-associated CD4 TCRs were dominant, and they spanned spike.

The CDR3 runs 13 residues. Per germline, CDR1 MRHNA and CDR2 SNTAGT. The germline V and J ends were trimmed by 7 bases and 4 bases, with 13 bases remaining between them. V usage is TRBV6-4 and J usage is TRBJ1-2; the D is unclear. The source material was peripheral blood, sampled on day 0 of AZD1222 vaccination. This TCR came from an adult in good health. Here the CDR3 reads CASNQRLVYGYTF. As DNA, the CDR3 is TGTGCCAGCAACCAACGGTTGGTCTATGGCTACACCTTC.